A selection of T cell receptor beta chains follows, all from one sample in a study of T cell changes during pregnancy in multiple sclerosis. Only in-frame clones appear in the TCRdb table, and some are missing; sequencing was by immunoSEQ multiplex PCR. The top ten clones hold around 0.27% of a sample with some 70,000 clones, more than 85% of them seen once. The source was CD4+ T cells from peripheral blood mononuclear cells, collected in the third trimester of pregnancy. The receptors here all came from a female donor in good health, enrolled as a control in a pregnancy study. Each CDR3 is given with its conserved first and last residue. D genes are given only for firm matches. Clone size is given for some rows only: seen once, a few or many times, or a class if the clone is expanded.

clone size: .; D gene: TRBD1; V gene: TRBV7-2; J gene: TRBJ2-1; CDR3 protein: CASSGTGGGNEQFF; CDR3 DNA: TGTGCCAGCAGCGGAACAGGGGGAGGCAATGAGCAGTTCTTC
clone size: .; D gene: .; V gene: TRBV19; J gene: TRBJ2-5; CDR3 protein: CASSISLAGETQYF; CDR3 DNA: TGTGCCAGTAGTATATCTCTAGCTGGCGAGACCCAGTACTTC
clone size: .; D gene: .; V gene: TRBV19; J gene: TRBJ1-1; CDR3 protein: CASSIPPQQGMNTEAFF; CDR3 DNA: TGTGCCAGTAGTATACCGCCCCAACAGGGAATGAACACTGAAGCTTTCTTT
clone size: .; D gene: .; V gene: TRBV7-2; J gene: TRBJ1-2; CDR3 protein: CASSLAGAANYGYTF; CDR3 DNA: TGTGCCAGCAGCTTAGCTGGGGCGGCTAACTATGGCTACACCTTC
clone size: .; D gene: .; V gene: TRBV18; J gene: TRBJ2-7; CDR3 protein: CASSGTEGGQYF; CDR3 DNA: TGTGCCAGCTCAGGAACGGAAGGGGGGCAGTACTTC
clone size: once; D gene: TRBD1; V gene: TRBV7-3; J gene: TRBJ1-2; CDR3 protein: CASSPSGTARGYTF; CDR3 DNA: TGTGCCAGCAGCCCTAGCGGGACAGCGAGAGGCTACACCTTC
clone size: .; D gene: .; V gene: TRBV9; J gene: TRBJ2-7; CDR3 protein: CASSVDRALGEQYF; CDR3 DNA: TGTGCCAGCAGCGTAGACAGGGCCCTAGGCGAGCAGTACTTC
clone size: .; D gene: .; V gene: TRBV7-2; J gene: TRBJ2-3; CDR3 protein: CASSLRGMSVTQYF; CDR3 DNA: TGTGCCAGCAGCTTAAGGGGCATGAGCGTTACGCAGTATTTT
clone size: .; D gene: TRBD2; V gene: TRBV4-3; J gene: TRBJ2-3; CDR3 protein: CASSQDIASGSDTQYF; CDR3 DNA: TGCGCCAGCAGCCAAGATATAGCTAGCGGCTCGGATACGCAGTATTTT
clone size: .; D gene: .; V gene: TRBV9; J gene: TRBJ1-1; CDR3 protein: CASSAYGTEAFF; CDR3 DNA: TGTGCCAGCAGCGCCTACGGCACTGAAGCTTTCTTT
clone size: .; D gene: TRBD2; V gene: TRBV19; J gene: TRBJ2-7; CDR3 protein: CASSTGTSGDYEQYF; CDR3 DNA: TGTGCCAGTAGTACAGGGACTAGCGGAGACTACGAGCAGTACTTC
clone size: .; D gene: .; V gene: TRBV5-1; J gene: TRBJ1-1; CDR3 protein: CASSLGTVNTEAFF; CDR3 DNA: TGCGCCAGCAGCTTGGGCACGGTCAACACTGAAGCTTTCTTT
clone size: .; D gene: TRBD1; V gene: TRBV4-1; J gene: TRBJ2-1; CDR3 protein: CASSQTWRDRVKFF; CDR3 DNA: TGCGCCAGCAGCCAGACGTGGAGGGACAGGGTGAAGTTCTTC
clone size: once; D gene: .; V gene: TRBV7-9; J gene: TRBJ1-2; CDR3 protein: CASSSRPQGLGDGYTF; CDR3 DNA: TGTGCCAGCAGCTCCCGCCCTCAGGGACTGGGGGATGGCTACACCTTC
clone size: .; D gene: .; V gene: TRBV7-2; J gene: TRBJ1-2; CDR3 protein: CASSLGQELSGYTF; CDR3 DNA: TGTGCCAGCAGCTTAGGACAGGAGTTAAGTGGCTACACCTTC
clone size: .; D gene: TRBD1; V gene: TRBV7-2; J gene: TRBJ1-1; CDR3 protein: CASSLRQGVTEAFF; CDR3 DNA: TGTGCCAGCAGCTTACGTCAGGGGGTCACTGAAGCTTTCTTT
clone size: .; D gene: TRBD2; V gene: TRBV14; J gene: TRBJ2-3; CDR3 protein: CASSLGLALGTDTQYF; CDR3 DNA: TGTGCCAGCAGCCTAGGACTAGCCCTTGGCACAGATACGCAGTATTTT
clone size: .; D gene: TRBD1; V gene: TRBV5-1; J gene: TRBJ1-4; CDR3 protein: CASSLGYRGGTNEKLFF; CDR3 DNA: TGCGCCAGCAGCTTAGGCTACAGGGGAGGCACTAATGAAAAACTGTTTTTT
clone size: .; D gene: .; V gene: TRBV5-1; J gene: TRBJ2-2; CDR3 protein: CASSLSQGNTGELFF; CDR3 DNA: TGCGCCAGCAGCTTGTCCCAGGGGAACACCGGGGAGCTGTTTTTT
clone size: .; D gene: TRBD1; V gene: TRBV19; J gene: TRBJ1-5; CDR3 protein: CASSIEEGQQQPQHF; CDR3 DNA: TGTGCCAGTAGTATAGAAGAGGGACAGCAACAGCCCCAGCATTTT
clone size: .; D gene: TRBD1; V gene: TRBV5-6; J gene: TRBJ1-2; CDR3 protein: CASSLKFGDRGSVFYGYTF; CDR3 DNA: TGTGCCAGCAGCTTGAAGTTTGGGGACAGGGGTTCAGTATTCTATGGCTACACCTTC
clone size: .; D gene: TRBD1; V gene: TRBV7-2; J gene: TRBJ1-5; CDR3 protein: CASSLKTGEQPQHF; CDR3 DNA: TGTGCCAGCAGCTTAAAGACAGGGGAACAGCCCCAGCATTTT
clone size: few; D gene: .; V gene: TRBV6-5; J gene: TRBJ1-2; CDR3 protein: CASNSGQGGYTF; CDR3 DNA: TGTGCCTCCAACTCCGGACAAGGTGGCTACACCTTC
clone size: .; D gene: .; V gene: TRBV7-8; J gene: TRBJ2-5; CDR3 protein: CASTPVGSGTQYF; CDR3 DNA: TGTGCCAGCACCCCCGTAGGTTCGGGGACCCAGTACTTC
clone size: .; D gene: TRBD1; V gene: TRBV30; J gene: TRBJ1-2; CDR3 protein: CAWRPRGTDGYTF; CDR3 DNA: TGTGCCTGGAGGCCCAGGGGGACCGATGGCTACACCTTC
clone size: once; D gene: .; V gene: TRBV2; J gene: TRBJ1-2; CDR3 protein: CAASIVAYTF; CDR3 DNA: TGTGCCGCCTCGATAGTTGCCTACACCTTC
clone size: .; D gene: .; V gene: TRBV9; J gene: TRBJ2-1; CDR3 protein: CASSVLGSGEQFF; CDR3 DNA: TGTGCCAGCAGCGTCTTGGGGAGCGGTGAGCAGTTCTTC
clone size: .; D gene: .; V gene: TRBV19; J gene: TRBJ1-2; CDR3 protein: CASSFVPQGPLDGYTF; CDR3 DNA: TGTGCCAGTAGTTTTGTGCCCCAGGGGCCCTTAGATGGCTACACCTTC
clone size: .; D gene: .; V gene: TRBV6-6; J gene: TRBJ1-1; CDR3 protein: CASSYKRGRGTEAFF; CDR3 DNA: TGTGCCAGCAGTTACAAGCGGGGAAGGGGCACTGAAGCTTTCTTT
clone size: .; D gene: .; V gene: TRBV7-2; J gene: TRBJ1-1; CDR3 protein: CASSLSSTTTRSTEAFF; CDR3 DNA: TGTGCCAGCAGCTTATCGTCAACTACCACTCGAAGCACTGAAGCTTTCTTT
clone size: .; D gene: .; V gene: TRBV6-6; J gene: TRBJ2-1; CDR3 protein: CASSYLVGEVVEQFF; CDR3 DNA: TGTGCCAGCAGTTATCTGGTCGGAGAAGTAGTAGAGCAGTTCTTC
clone size: .; D gene: .; V gene: TRBV11-2; J gene: TRBJ1-1; CDR3 protein: CASRRPGDTEAFF; CDR3 DNA: TGTGCCAGCAGACGACCAGGGGACACTGAAGCTTTCTTT
clone size: .; D gene: .; V gene: TRBV5-1; J gene: TRBJ1-3; CDR3 protein: CASSVGGVASGNTIYF; CDR3 DNA: TGCGCCAGCAGCGTGGGCGGAGTAGCCTCTGGAAACACCATATATTTT
clone size: .; D gene: .; V gene: TRBV5-1; J gene: TRBJ1-1; CDR3 protein: CASRPTGSLEAFF; CDR3 DNA: TGCGCCAGCAGACCCACAGGGTCACTTGAAGCTTTCTTT
clone size: .; D gene: .; V gene: TRBV7-3; J gene: TRBJ2-7; CDR3 protein: CASSLDRLDEQYF; CDR3 DNA: TGTGCCAGCAGTTTAGACAGGCTGGACGAGCAGTACTTC
clone size: .; D gene: .; V gene: TRBV29-1; J gene: TRBJ1-1; CDR3 protein: CSVARLGNTEAFF; CDR3 DNA: TGCAGCGTTGCGAGACTCGGAAACACTGAAGCTTTCTTT
clone size: few; D gene: TRBD1; V gene: TRBV30; J gene: TRBJ1-2; CDR3 protein: CAWSPDRTNYGYTF; CDR3 DNA: TGTGCCTGGAGTCCGGACAGGACTAACTATGGCTACACCTTC
clone size: .; D gene: TRBD2; V gene: TRBV5-1; J gene: TRBJ2-2; CDR3 protein: CASSPKGTSGITGELFF; CDR3 DNA: TGCGCCAGCAGCCCCAAAGGGACTAGCGGTATAACCGGGGAGCTGTTTTTT
clone size: .; D gene: TRBD1; V gene: TRBV7-2; J gene: TRBJ1-4; CDR3 protein: CASSFWTGDEKLFF; CDR3 DNA: TGTGCCAGCAGCTTTTGGACAGGGGATGAAAAACTGTTTTTT
clone size: .; D gene: .; V gene: TRBV25-1; J gene: TRBJ1-6; CDR3 protein: CASSGYPGGDSPLHF; CDR3 DNA: TGTGCCAGCAGTGGGTACCCGGGGGGAGATTCACCCCTCCACTTT
clone size: .; D gene: .; V gene: TRBV21-1; J gene: TRBJ1-5; CDR3 protein: CASSRPCRDNQPQHF; CDR3 DNA: TGTGCCAGCAGCCGACCTTGCAGGGACAATCAGCCCCAGCATTTT
clone size: .; D gene: TRBD1; V gene: TRBV7-3; J gene: TRBJ2-7; CDR3 protein: CASSLGQGLSYEQYF; CDR3 DNA: TGTGCCAGCAGCTTGGGACAGGGGCTTTCCTACGAGCAGTACTTC
clone size: .; D gene: .; V gene: TRBV4-3; J gene: TRBJ2-3; CDR3 protein: CASSLEFPGTDTQYF; CDR3 DNA: TGCGCCAGCAGCCTCGAGTTTCCTGGCACAGATACGCAGTATTTT
clone size: once; D gene: .; V gene: TRBV6-6; J gene: TRBJ2-3; CDR3 protein: CASSYGSTDTQYF; CDR3 DNA: TGTGCCAGCAGTTACGGCAGCACAGATACGCAGTATTTT
clone size: .; D gene: TRBD2; V gene: TRBV9; J gene: TRBJ2-2; CDR3 protein: CASSFLAGGTASSGELFF; CDR3 DNA: TGTGCCAGCAGCTTCCTAGCGGGGGGGACCGCTTCGTCCGGGGAGCTGTTTTTT